This T cell receptor beta chain appears in the sequencing data of a study of blood T cell repertoires in COVID-19. Data came from immunoSEQ multiplex PCR; TCRdb stores just in-frame clones and leaves some out. The sample carries about 170,000 clones, roughly 93% recorded once. This CDR3 contains 18 residues. CDR1 and CDR2 from the germline V gene are LGHDT and YNNKEL (reference sequence). Losses at the gene ends were 4 bases for V and 7 bases for J; bases not matched to a gene: 13. The sample comprised peripheral blood. The TCR comes from a woman aged 45-59 years with acute or convalescent COVID-19. The gene calls are TRBV3-1 (or the pseudogene TRBV3-2) and TRBJ2-7, with 16 bases identical to TRBD2. The CDR3 is CASSPPPGLAGGPREQYF. The CDR3 nucleotides read TGTGCCAGCAGCCCTCCACCGGGACTAGCGGGAGGGCCGCGGGAGCAGTACTTC.